These 13 T cell receptor beta chains were sequenced from one sample in a study of blood T cell repertoires in COVID-19. Repertoires were generated with immunoSEQ multiplex PCR, while TCRdb's copy carries only in-frame clones and drops some. The sample holds approximately 150,000 clones, around 87% seen once. Sequencing input: peripheral blood. The source of these receptors is a man older than 75 with acute or convalescent COVID-19.

The CDR3 sequence is CASSSQYRGNYGYTF. The CDR3, as DNA: TGTGCCAGCAGCTCCCAATACAGGGGGAACTATGGCTACACCTTC. This chain uses TRBV7-2 with TRBJ1-2; 8 bases are a match to TRBD1. Germline V gene sequence: CDR1 SGHTA, CDR2 FQGNSA. V was clipped by 4 bases and J by 2 bases; unmatched bases: 6. The CDR3 runs 15 residues.

The chain couples TRBV27 to TRBJ1-2; D might be TRBD1 (5 bases). This CDR3 contains 14 residues. Germline CDR1 is MNHEY and CDR2 is SMNVEV (reference sequence). The V end was cut by 6 bases, the J end by 5 bases, with 16 bases between. CDR3 loop: CASSLNAGLYGYTF. Here the CDR3 DNA reads TGTGCCAGCAGCCTCAATGCAGGGTTATATGGCTACACCTTC.

The chain employs TRBV6-6 and TRBJ2-5; 9 bases align to TRBD1. This CDR3 has 15 amino acids. CDR1 and CDR2 from the germline V gene are MNHNY and SVGAGI (reference sequence). V trimming: 6 bases; J trimming: 4 bases; junction bases outside the gene matches: 9. CDR3 sequence: CASSSTGGTAETQYF. CDR3 in DNA: TGTGCCAGCAGCTCGACAGGGGGTACTGCAGAGACCCAGTACTTC.

The chain combines TRBV7-9 with TRBJ2-7; D might be TRBD1 (6 bases). The V gene's germline CDR1 is SEHNR and CDR2 FQNEAQ (reference sequence). The CDR3 is 14 residues long. V shed 4 bases and J shed 3 bases, with 13 bases lying between them. CDR3 nucleotide sequence: TGTGCCAGCAGCTATAAGGGGGAAGGCTACGAGCAGTACTTC. Its protein is CASSYKGEGYEQYF.

The CDR3 DNA follows: TGTGCCAGCAGTGTGACAGGGTTGTCCTACGAGCAGTACTTC. This translates into CASSVTGLSYEQYF. The chain joins TRBV28 to TRBJ2-7, with TRBD1 identical over 7 bases. CDR1 and CDR2 (germline): MDHEN, SYDVKM. Trimming took 5 bases from V and 1 from J; bases not matched to a gene: 5. CDR3 length: 14 residues.

The V gene is TRBV6-1, the J gene TRBJ2-1; 7 nucleotides line up with TRBD2. J lost 10 bases, V lost 1 base, and 7 bases had no gene match. Germline V gene data show CDR1 as MNHNS and CDR2 as SASEGT. The CDR3 is 14 amino acids. CDR3: CASSEGRTSNEQFF. The CDR3 DNA follows: TGTGCCAGCAGTGAAGGGAGGACTAGTAACGAGCAGTTCTTC.

The table lists this clone with a count of one. The chain links TRBV6-1 to TRBJ1-5; possibly TRBD1 for D (6 bases). The length of the CDR3 is 15 residues. V was shortened by 2 bases and J by 0 bases, with 8 bases between the two germline ends. CDR1 is MNHNS, CDR2 SASEGT, per germline. CDR3 region: CASSEIQGSNQPQHF. The CDR3, as DNA: TGTGCCAGCAGTGAAATACAGGGTAGCAATCAGCCCCAGCATTTT.

The chain joins TRBV19 to TRBJ1-5; D remains ambiguous. V was cut by 1 base and J by 1 base, with 5 bases left in between. CDR1 LNHDA and CDR2 SQIVND come from the germline V gene (reference sequence). The CDR3 length is 14 residues. CDR3 nucleotides: TGTGCCAGTAGTATAGTCGAGAGCAATCAGCCCCAGCATTTT. Protein sequence: CASSIVESNQPQHF. The whole variable domain, filled in from reference TRBV19 and TRBJ1-5, reads DGGITQSPKYLFRKEGQNVTLSCEQNLNHDAMYWYRQDPGQGLRLIYYSQIVNDFQKGDIAEGYSVSREKKESFPLTVTSAQKNPTAFYLCASSIVESNQPQHFGDGTRLSIL.

This clone is a singleton in its sample. V is TRBV7-2 and J is TRBJ1-1, with TRBD1 matching over 8 bases. V trimming: 5 bases; J trimming: 1 base; junction bases outside the gene matches: 3. Germline CDR1 is SGHTA and CDR2 is FQGNSA. The CDR3 runs 14 residues. The CDR3 DNA follows: TGTGCCAGCAGCCCCGACAGGGGGAACACTGAAGCTTTCTTT. Its protein is CASSPDRGNTEAFF.

There are a few counts of this clone. The chain combines TRBV28 with TRBJ1-2; unclear D gene. Trimming left V 5 bases short and J 8 bases short, with 21 bases between. The CDR3 has 15 residues. The V gene's germline CDR1 is MDHEN and CDR2 SYDVKM. The CDR3 coding sequence is TGTGCCAGCAGTCCCCCTGGCGGGCGGTCAACAGGCTACACCTTC. It encodes CASSPPGGRSTGYTF.

This chain connects TRBV19 to TRBJ1-5; the D gene is possibly TRBD1 (6 bases). The germline CDR1 and CDR2 sequences are LNHDA and SQIVND (reference sequence). V was cut by 10 bases and J by 5 bases, with 18 bases left in between. This CDR3 is built from 14 residues. CDR3 region: CATGQTGGDQPQHF. CDR3 DNA sequence: TGTGCCACCGGTCAGACAGGCGGCGATCAGCCCCAGCATTTT. The full variable domain, with the rest looked up from reference TRBV19 and TRBJ1-5, is DGGITQSPKYLFRKEGQNVTLSCEQNLNHDAMYWYRQDPGQGLRLIYYSQIVNDFQKGDIAEGYSVSREKKESFPLTVTSAQKNPTAFYLCATGQTGGDQPQHFGDGTRLSIL.

The gene calls are TRBV6-1 and TRBJ1-5; the D is unclear. V gave up 2 bases and J gave up 6 bases, with 8 bases separating them. Germline lookup yields CDR1 MNHNS and CDR2 SASEGT. The CDR3 loop spans 13 amino acids. The CDR3 here is CASSELEGQPQHF. CDR3 nucleotide sequence: TGTGCCAGCAGTGAATTGGAGGGTCAGCCCCAGCATTTT.

This chain connects TRBV5-6 to TRBJ1-5, with TRBD1 matching 7 bases. This CDR3 is 17 amino acids long. V trimming: 1 base; J trimming: 0 bases; junction bases outside the gene matches: 7. Germline V CDR1 and CDR2: SGHDT, YYEEEE. CDR3 DNA: TGTGCCAGCAGCTTGAGGGGGCAGCCCTATAGCAATCAGCCCCAGCATTTT. Encoded protein: CASSLRGQPYSNQPQHF.